This T cell receptor beta chain comes out of a study of post-analysis software for immune sequencing data. About the study: Disease trajectories encompassed relapsing-remitting, secondary progressive and progressive-relapsing multiple sclerosis. Study-wide results and limits: There were five TRBV segments more frequent in patients than controls, and TRBV5-6, TRBV5-1 and TRBV20-1 were among them.

The V and J ends lost 4 bases and 7 bases respectively, with 8 bases between them. CDR3 size: 13 residues. Germline loops: CDR1 MNHEY, CDR2 SVGAGI. Each TCR beta cDNA library carried unique molecular identifiers. TCRdb itself ran the PCR reads through MiXCR, one entry per CDR3 protein. The table has 600,000 to 700,000 distinct CDR3 sequences, 55% to 60% seen once. About this clonotype: The target antigen is unknown.

The source of this sequence is a girl aged 2 to 10 with multiple sclerosis. Sequencing was performed on blood. J is TRBJ1-6 and V is TRBV6-5, with no clear D. The CDR3 protein is CASSLGKNSPLHF. The DNA for the CDR3 is TGTGCCAGCAGTTTAGGGAAGAATTCACCCCTCCACTTT.